What follows describes a single T cell receptor beta chain. The antigen is unknown. The record originates from a study of T cells after posttransplantation cyclophosphamide. A marrow graft followed busulfan-fludarabine conditioning, with cyclophosphamide on days +3 and +4. Findings of the study overall: Donor-recipient repertoire similarity was low at 1-2 months, rising over year one. TRB clonality was highly associated with recipient CMV seropositivity and reactivation.

Method: immunoSEQ multiplex PCR; TCRdb's copy keeps in-frame clones and lacks some. The repertoire includes 7,000 to 9,000 clones, more than 75% of them detected once, and more than 20% sits in the top ten. Looked up from germline, CDR1 is LNHNV and CDR2 is YYDKDF (reference sequence). The CDR3 runs 15 residues. Trimming took 3 bases from V and 13 from J; bases not matched to a gene: 16. This sequence joins TRBV15 and TRBJ1-1; TRBD1 matches 8 bases. This TCR was recovered from a female patient aged 40-50 years who received an allogeneic stem cell transplant from an unrelated donor, was CMV-positive, and had no GVHD. Part of the T cell pool may stem from the graft donor. The sequenced sample was PBMCs, obtained after allogeneic stem cell transplant with posttransplant cyclophosphamide. The DNA of the CDR3 is TGTGCCACCAGCAGGGGTCAGCTGGGACAGGAGGGGATTTTCTTT. Translated, it gives CATSRGQLGQEGIFF.